These 18 T cell receptor beta chains share one sample of origin, sequenced in a study of CD8 T cells in Susac syndrome. RNA in amounts of roughly 0.45 to 1 ug was reverse transcribed with random hexamers. MiXCR was run by TCRdb on the immunoSEQ multiplex PCR reads, yielding one entry per CDR3 protein. The sample lists about 430,000 distinct CDR3 sequences, 85% to 90% occurring once. The sequenced sample consisted of CD8+ T cells from PBMCs. The receptors originated from a human donor with multiple sclerosis.

The chain couples TRBV30 to TRBJ1-1; unclear D gene. Germline lookup yields CDR1 GTSNPN and CDR2 SVGIG (reference sequence). V was clipped by 8 bases and J by 10 bases, with 20 bases between them. The CDR3 consists of 12 residues. The CDR3 DNA follows: TGTGCCGCCGAGAGGGTAGCTGAGGGAGCTTTCTTT. Encoded protein: CAAERVAEGAFF.

This chain joins TRBV10-3 and TRBJ2-5; D is perhaps TRBD2 (6 bases). The CDR3 extends over 13 amino acids. Germline loops: CDR1 ENHRY, CDR2 SYGVKD. The V and J ends lost 7 bases and 1 base respectively, with 10 bases between them. The CDR3 loop reads CAITSESQETQYF. CDR3 nucleotide sequence: TGTGCCATCACTAGCGAGTCCCAAGAGACCCAGTACTTC.

V gene TRBV10-2 combines with J gene TRBJ2-1; D is uncertain. V was cut by 4 bases and J by 7 bases, with 20 bases left in between. The germline V gene has CDR1 WSHSY and CDR2 SAAADI. This CDR3 has 16 amino acids. The CDR3 is CASSVGIGSPVNEQFF. The CDR3 DNA is TGCGCCAGCAGTGTGGGTATAGGTTCTCCGGTGAATGAGCAGTTCTTC.

This rearrangement joins TRBV4-1 to TRBJ1-1, with D unclear. Per germline, CDR1 MGHRA and CDR2 YSYEKL. The V end was cut by 2 bases, the J end by 7 bases, with 17 bases between. The CDR3 runs to 15 residues. The CDR3 nucleotides are TGCGCCAGCAGCCAATTTTGGCACCCTCACAGTGAAGCTTTCTTT. It codes for CASSQFWHPHSEAFF.

The chain recombines TRBV10-1 with TRBJ2-7; D call uncertain. Germline V CDR1 and CDR2: WNHNN, SYGVQD (reference sequence). The CDR3 has 12 residues. The V and J ends lost 3 bases and 5 bases respectively, with 8 bases between them. The CDR3 bases are TGCGCCAGCAGTGATACGGGTAACGAGCAGTACTTC. Protein: CASSDTGNEQYF.

This chain joins TRBV12-3 or TRBV12-4 and TRBJ2-7; possibly TRBD2 for D (6 bases). The V gene lost 8 bases and the J gene lost 4 bases, with 9 bases spanning the gap. This CDR3 comprises 11 residues. The DNA of the CDR3 is TGTGCCAGCGACAGCGGGTACGAGCAGTACTTC. It specifies CASDSGYEQYF.

The chain couples TRBV27 to TRBJ2-3; no definite D call. The CDR3 runs 12 residues. V gave up 2 bases and J gave up 8 bases, with 8 bases separating them. Germline V lookup: CDR1 MNHEY, CDR2 SMNVEV (reference sequence). CDR3 loop: CASSLGWGTQYF. The CDR3 nucleotides read TGTGCCAGCAGTTTAGGCTGGGGTACGCAGTATTTT.

The gene calls are TRBV5-1 and TRBJ2-7, with D unclear. This CDR3 has 13 amino acids. CDR1 SGHRS and CDR2 YFSETQ come from the germline V gene. Trimming took 1 base from V and 2 from J, leaving 7 bases between them. The CDR3 sequence is CASSLSVAYEQYF. The DNA for the CDR3 is TGCGCCAGCAGCTTGTCGGTCGCCTACGAGCAGTACTTC.

The CDR3 nucleotides are TGCAGCGTTGAGTTCATAACCGGGGAGCTGTTTTTT. Its translation: CSVEFITGELFF. The chain combines TRBV29-1 with TRBJ2-2, with D unresolved. CDR3 length: 12 residues. Germline V gene data show CDR1 as SQVTM and CDR2 as ANQGSEA. The ends were cut back, 3 bases at V and 5 bases at J, with 7 bases in the middle.

V gene TRBV7-9 combines with J gene TRBJ2-7; D gene ambiguous. Germline assignment: CDR1 SEHNR and CDR2 FQNEAQ (reference sequence). The V end was cut by 2 bases, the J end by 1 base, with 9 bases between. The CDR3 is 14 residues long. CDR3 nucleotide sequence: TGTGCCAGCAGCTTACTCCAGGATTCCTACGAGCAGTACTTC. Translated, it gives CASSLLQDSYEQYF. The complete variable domain, with remaining parts taken from reference TRBV7-9 and TRBJ2-7, reads DTGVSQNPRHKITKRGQNVTFRCDPISEHNRLYWYRQTLGQGPEFLTYFQNEAQLEKSRLLSDRFSAERPKGSFSTLEIQRTEQGDSAMYLCASSLLQDSYEQYFGPGTRLTVT.

The V call is TRBV20-1, the J call TRBJ2-5; 7 nucleotides line up with TRBD2. The trim removed 0 bases at V and 3 bases at J, leaving 4 bases unmatched. The CDR3 extends over 14 amino acids. CDR1 is DFQATT, CDR2 SNEGSKA, per germline (reference sequence). As DNA, the CDR3 is TGCAGTGCTAGAGACCCGCTAGCGGAAGAGACCCAGTACTTC. The encoded protein is CSARDPLAEETQYF.

V and J are TRBV6-1 and TRBJ1-5; D gene uncertain. Germline CDR1 and CDR2: MNHNS and SASEGT. The CDR3 extends over 11 amino acids. V gave up 6 bases and J gave up 5 bases, with 5 bases separating them. The CDR3 DNA sequence: TGTGCCAGCAGAGGTGATCAGCCCCAGCATTTT. The encoded protein is CASRGDQPQHF.

The rearrangement links TRBV6-5 to TRBJ2-1, with 9 nucleotides matching TRBD2. The V gene end was trimmed by 0 bases and the J gene end by 5 bases; junction bases not matched to a gene: 5. CDR1 MNHEY and CDR2 SVGAGI come from the germline V gene. The CDR3 is made up of 16 amino acids. The CDR3: CASSYSASGKDNEQFF. The CDR3 DNA is TGTGCCAGCAGTTACTCGGCTAGCGGGAAAGACAATGAGCAGTTCTTC.

The chain links TRBV19 to TRBJ1-1, with a weak D call TRBD1 (5 bases). Germline loops: CDR1 LNHDA, CDR2 SQIVND (reference sequence). This CDR3 region has 14 residues. The germline V and J ends were trimmed by 1 base and 1 base, with 7 bases remaining between them. The CDR3 loop is CASSIVGANTEAFF. CDR3 DNA sequence: TGTGCCAGTAGTATAGTTGGGGCGAACACTGAAGCTTTCTTT.

The chain is built from TRBV29-1 and TRBJ2-1; D unresolved. The V gene's germline CDR1 is SQVTM and CDR2 ANQGSEA. The ends were cut back, 4 bases at V and 8 bases at J, with 9 bases in the middle. The CDR3 is made up of 11 amino acids. CDR3 sequence reads: CSVGVSDEQFF. The CDR3 DNA is TGCAGCGTTGGGGTAAGCGATGAGCAGTTCTTC.

CDR3 in amino acids: CASSPGDTGVRETQYF. The CDR3 DNA follows: TGTGCCAGCAGCCCAGGAGACACAGGGGTTCGAGAGACCCAGTACTTC. The chain carries TRBV3-1 and TRBJ2-5, with TRBD1 matching over 7 bases. V shed 4 bases, J shed 4 bases, and the junction held 12 bases outside the gene matches. The V gene's germline CDR1 is LGHDT and CDR2 YNNKEL (reference sequence). The CDR3 is 16 amino acids.

This sequence joins TRBV5-8 and TRBJ2-5; no firm D call. Per germline, CDR1 SGHTS and CDR2 YDEGEE. This CDR3 is 13 amino acids long. V was pared by 4 bases and J by 2 bases, with 9 bases between. The CDR3 region is CASSPELQETQYF. The CDR3 region has the DNA TGTGCCAGCAGCCCTGAACTACAAGAGACCCAGTACTTC.

This chain links TRBV28 with TRBJ2-1; D not resolved. The CDR3 spans 15 residues. Trimming took off 2 bases at V and 4 bases at J, with 12 bases between the two ends. Germline CDR1 and CDR2: MDHEN and SYDVKM. CDR3 protein: CASSLRYYTYNEQFF. The CDR3 DNA follows: TGTGCCAGCAGTTTACGATACTATACATACAATGAGCAGTTCTTC.